The source of this TCR beta chain is a study of T-cell reconstitution after alpha-beta-depleted transplantation in children. The CDR3 is 17 residues long. Trimming removed 6 bases from V and 0 bases from J, with 20 bases in between. Germline assignment: CDR1 MDHEN and CDR2 SYDVKM. A library of TCRbeta sequences, prepared with unique molecular identifiers, was generated. A single record per CDR3 protein comes from TCRdb applying MiXCR to the PCR reads. Of about 110,000 distinct CDR3 sequences listed, approximately 10% were seen once; the top ten hold around 8.5%. In its sample, this clonotype was seen many times.

This rearrangement joins TRBV28 to TRBJ2-5; tentatively, D is TRBD1 or TRBD2 (5 bases each). The source is a human donor who donated a stem cell graft to a child with acute lymphoblastic leukemia. Sequenced material: PBMCs from the stem cell graft donor, taken from the stem cell graft. The CDR3 sequence is CASSRGGFSLHQETQYF. In nucleotides, the CDR3 is TGTGCCAGCAGCCGTGGGGGTTTTTCTCTCCACCAAGAGACCCAGTACTTC.